This T cell receptor (beta chain) was recorded in a study of T cells after yellow fever vaccination. Production of TCR cDNA was by 5'RACE template switching, which also added a universal primer site and UMIs. TCRdb re-analysed the 5' RACE reads in MiXCR, keeping a single row per CDR3 protein. The data show 200,000 or so distinct CDR3 sequences, less than 7.5% seen once. Germline V gene sequence: CDR1 SGHAT, CDR2 FQNNGV. The CDR3 has 18 residues. The V end was cut by 2 bases, the J end by 6 bases, with 20 bases between. A remark on this clonotype: Its specificity is unknown.

The study's findings and limits: It was a small share of clonotypes that appeared in both CD4 and CD8 compartments.

The chain recombines TRBV11-2 with TRBJ1-6, with D possibly matching TRBD1 (5 bases). Sequenced material: CD4+ T cells sorted from PBMCs, taken on the day of the yellow fever booster vaccination. The sequence was collected from a man aged 30 to 39 who received the YFV17D yellow fever vaccine. The CDR3 reads CASSLLGPRQPFNSPLHF. CDR3 DNA sequence: TGTGCCAGCAGCTTATTGGGGCCACGGCAACCTTTTAATTCACCCCTCCACTTT.